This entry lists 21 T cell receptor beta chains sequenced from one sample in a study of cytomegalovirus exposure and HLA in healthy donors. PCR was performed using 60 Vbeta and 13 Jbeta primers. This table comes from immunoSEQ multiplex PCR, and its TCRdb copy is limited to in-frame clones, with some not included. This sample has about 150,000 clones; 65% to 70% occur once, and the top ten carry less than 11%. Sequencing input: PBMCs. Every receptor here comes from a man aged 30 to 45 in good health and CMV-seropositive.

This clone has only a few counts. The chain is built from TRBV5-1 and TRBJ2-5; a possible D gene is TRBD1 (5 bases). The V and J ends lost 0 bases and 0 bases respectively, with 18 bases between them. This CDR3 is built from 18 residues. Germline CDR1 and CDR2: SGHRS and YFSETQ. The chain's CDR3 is CASSLARYLTEYQETQYF. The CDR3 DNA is TGCGCCAGCAGCTTGGCTAGGTATTTGACAGAGTACCAAGAGACCCAGTACTTC.

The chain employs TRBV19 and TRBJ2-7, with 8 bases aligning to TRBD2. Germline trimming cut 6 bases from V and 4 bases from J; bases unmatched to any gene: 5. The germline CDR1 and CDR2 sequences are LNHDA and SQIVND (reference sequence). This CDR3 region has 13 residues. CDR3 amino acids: CASRPGTSYEQYF. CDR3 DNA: TGTGCCAGTAGACCCGGGACTAGTTACGAGCAGTACTTC.

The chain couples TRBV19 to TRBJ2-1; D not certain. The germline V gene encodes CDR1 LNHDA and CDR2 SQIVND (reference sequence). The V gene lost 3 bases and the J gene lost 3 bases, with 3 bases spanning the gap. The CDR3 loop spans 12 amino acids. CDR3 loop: CASSINYNEQFF. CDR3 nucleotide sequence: TGTGCCAGTAGTATCAACTACAATGAGCAGTTCTTC.

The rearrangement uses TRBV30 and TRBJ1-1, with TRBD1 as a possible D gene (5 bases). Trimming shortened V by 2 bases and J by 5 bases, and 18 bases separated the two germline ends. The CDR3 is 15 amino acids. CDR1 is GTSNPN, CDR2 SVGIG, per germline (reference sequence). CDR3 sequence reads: CAWSLVTGGGTEAFF. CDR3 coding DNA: TGTGCCTGGAGTCTAGTCACCGGGGGGGGAACTGAAGCTTTCTTT.

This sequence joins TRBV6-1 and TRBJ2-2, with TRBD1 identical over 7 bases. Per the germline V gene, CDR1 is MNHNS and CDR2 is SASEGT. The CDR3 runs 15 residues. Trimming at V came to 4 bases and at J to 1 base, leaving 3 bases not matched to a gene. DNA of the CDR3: TGTGCCAGCAGTGGCTGGACAGGGAACACCGGGGAGCTGTTTTTT. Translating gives CASSGWTGNTGELFF.

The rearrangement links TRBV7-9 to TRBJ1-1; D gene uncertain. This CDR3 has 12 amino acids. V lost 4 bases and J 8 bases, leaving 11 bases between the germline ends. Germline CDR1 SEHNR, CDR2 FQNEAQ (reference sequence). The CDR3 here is CASSSLVPEAFF. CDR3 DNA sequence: TGTGCCAGCAGCTCCCTCGTCCCCGAAGCTTTCTTT.

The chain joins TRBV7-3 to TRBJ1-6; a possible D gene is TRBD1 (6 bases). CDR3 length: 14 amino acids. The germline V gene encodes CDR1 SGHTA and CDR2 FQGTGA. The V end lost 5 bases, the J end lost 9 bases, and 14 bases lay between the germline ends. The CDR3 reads CASSPQGPFSPLHF. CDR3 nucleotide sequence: TGTGCCAGCAGCCCCCAGGGGCCGTTTTCACCCCTCCACTTT.

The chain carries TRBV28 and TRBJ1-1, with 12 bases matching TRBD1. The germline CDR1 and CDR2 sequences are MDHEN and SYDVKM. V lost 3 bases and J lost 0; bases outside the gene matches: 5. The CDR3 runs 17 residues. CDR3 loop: CASSFQGQGALNTEAFF. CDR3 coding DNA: TGTGCCAGCAGTTTCCAGGGACAGGGGGCTTTGAACACTGAAGCTTTCTTT.

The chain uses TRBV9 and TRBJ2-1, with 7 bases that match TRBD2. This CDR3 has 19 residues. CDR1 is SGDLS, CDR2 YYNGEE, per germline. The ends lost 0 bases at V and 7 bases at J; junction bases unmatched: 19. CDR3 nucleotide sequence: TGTGCCAGCAGCGTAGTGAATATTGGCGGGAGTTATTTTAGTAATGAGCAGTTCTTC. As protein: CASSVVNIGGSYFSNEQFF.

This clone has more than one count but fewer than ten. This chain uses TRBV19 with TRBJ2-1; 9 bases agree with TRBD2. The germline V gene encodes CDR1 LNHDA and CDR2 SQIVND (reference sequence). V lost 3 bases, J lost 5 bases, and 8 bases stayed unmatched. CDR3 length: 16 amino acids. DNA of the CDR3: TGTGCCAGTAGTATCCGGGCGGGAGGGCCCCACAATGAGCAGTTCTTC. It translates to CASSIRAGGPHNEQFF.

In DNA form, the CDR3 reads TGTGCCGAGGAAAGGGACTTCGGCGAGCAGTACTTC. This codes for CAEERDFGEQYF. V and J are TRBV2 and TRBJ2-7, with D perhaps TRBD2 (6 bases). In germline, CDR1 is SNHLY, CDR2 FYNNEI. This CDR3 contains 12 residues. V lost 11 bases and J lost 6, with 17 bases in between.

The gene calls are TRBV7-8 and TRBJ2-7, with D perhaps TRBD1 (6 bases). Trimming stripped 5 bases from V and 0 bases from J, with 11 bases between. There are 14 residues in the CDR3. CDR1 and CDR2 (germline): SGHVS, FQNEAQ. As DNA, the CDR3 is TGTGCCAGCAGCCTCGGACAGAACTCCTACGAGCAGTACTTC. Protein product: CASSLGQNSYEQYF.

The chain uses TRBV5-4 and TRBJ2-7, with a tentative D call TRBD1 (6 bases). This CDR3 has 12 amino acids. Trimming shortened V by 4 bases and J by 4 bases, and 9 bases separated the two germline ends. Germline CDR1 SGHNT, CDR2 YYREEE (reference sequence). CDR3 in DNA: TGTGCCAGCAGCCACGACAGGTACGAGCAGTACTTC. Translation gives CASSHDRYEQYF.

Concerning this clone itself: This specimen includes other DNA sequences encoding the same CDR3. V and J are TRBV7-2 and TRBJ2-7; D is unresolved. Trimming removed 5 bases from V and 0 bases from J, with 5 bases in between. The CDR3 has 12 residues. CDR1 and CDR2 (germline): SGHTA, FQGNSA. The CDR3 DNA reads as TGTGCCAGCAGCCTCAGCTCCTACGAGCAGTACTTC. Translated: CASSLSSYEQYF.

The CDR3 DNA is TGTGCCAGCAGGGGGACAGCAGGCTATGGCTACACCTTC. Translated, it gives CASRGTAGYGYTF. The rearrangement links TRBV28 to TRBJ1-2; TRBD1 agrees at 7 bases. Germline CDR1 reads MDHEN; CDR2 reads SYDVKM. Trimming took 6 bases from V and 4 from J; bases not matched to a gene: 5. The CDR3 is 13 residues long.

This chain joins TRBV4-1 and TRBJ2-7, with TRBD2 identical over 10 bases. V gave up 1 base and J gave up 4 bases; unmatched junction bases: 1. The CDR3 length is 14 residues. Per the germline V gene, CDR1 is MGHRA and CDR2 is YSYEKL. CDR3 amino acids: CASSQAAGGYEQYF. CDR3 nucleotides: TGCGCCAGCAGCCAAGCAGCGGGAGGGTACGAGCAGTACTTC.

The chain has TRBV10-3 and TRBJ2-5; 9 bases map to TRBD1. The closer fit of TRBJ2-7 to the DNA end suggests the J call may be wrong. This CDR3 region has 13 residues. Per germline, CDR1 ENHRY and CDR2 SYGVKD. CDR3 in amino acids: CATVGTGPYEQYF. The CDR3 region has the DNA TGTGCCACCGTGGGGACAGGGCCCTACGAGCAGTACTTC.

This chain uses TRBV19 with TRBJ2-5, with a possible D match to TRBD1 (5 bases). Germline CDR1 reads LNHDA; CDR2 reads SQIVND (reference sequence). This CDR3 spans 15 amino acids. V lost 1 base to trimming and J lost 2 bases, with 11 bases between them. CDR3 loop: CASSIVKTAQETQYF. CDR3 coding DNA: TGTGCCAGTAGTATAGTAAAGACAGCACAAGAGACCCAGTACTTC. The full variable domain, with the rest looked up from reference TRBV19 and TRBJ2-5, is DGGITQSPKYLFRKEGQNVTLSCEQNLNHDAMYWYRQDPGQGLRLIYYSQIVNDFQKGDIAEGYSVSREKKESFPLTVTSAQKNPTAFYLCASSIVKTAQETQYFGPGTRLLVL.

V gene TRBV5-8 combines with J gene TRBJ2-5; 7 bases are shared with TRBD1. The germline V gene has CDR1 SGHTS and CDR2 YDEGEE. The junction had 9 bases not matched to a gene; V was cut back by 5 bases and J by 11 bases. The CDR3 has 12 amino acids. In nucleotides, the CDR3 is TGTGCCAGCAGACGGACAGGATCGGCTCAGTACTTC. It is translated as CASRRTGSAQYF. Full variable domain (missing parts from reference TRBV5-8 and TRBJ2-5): EAGVTQSPTHLIKTRGQQATLRCSPISGHTSVYWYQQALGLGLQFLLWYDEGEERNRGNFPPRFSGRQFPNYSSELNVNALELEDSALYLCASRRTGSAQYFGPGTRLLVL.

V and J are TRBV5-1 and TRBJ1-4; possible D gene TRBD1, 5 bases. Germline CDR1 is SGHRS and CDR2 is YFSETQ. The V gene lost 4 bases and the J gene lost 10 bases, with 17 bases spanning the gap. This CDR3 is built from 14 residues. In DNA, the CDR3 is TGCGCCAGCAGCCCGGACAATGCAGGCGGAAAACTGTTTTTT. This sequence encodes CASSPDNAGGKLFF. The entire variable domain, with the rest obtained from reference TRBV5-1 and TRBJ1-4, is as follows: KAGVTQTPRYLIKTRGQQVTLSCSPISGHRSVSWYQQTPGQGLQFLFEYFSETQRNKGNFPGRFSGRQFSNSRSEMNVSTLELGDSALYLCASSPDNAGGKLFFGSGTQLSVL.

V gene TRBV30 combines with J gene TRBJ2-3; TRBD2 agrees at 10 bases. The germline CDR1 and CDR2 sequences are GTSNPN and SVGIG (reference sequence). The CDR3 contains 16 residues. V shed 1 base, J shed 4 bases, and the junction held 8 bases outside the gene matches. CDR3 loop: CAWSGGSGRSSDTQYF. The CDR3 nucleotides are TGTGCCTGGAGTGGGGGTAGCGGGAGGTCGTCAGATACGCAGTATTTT.